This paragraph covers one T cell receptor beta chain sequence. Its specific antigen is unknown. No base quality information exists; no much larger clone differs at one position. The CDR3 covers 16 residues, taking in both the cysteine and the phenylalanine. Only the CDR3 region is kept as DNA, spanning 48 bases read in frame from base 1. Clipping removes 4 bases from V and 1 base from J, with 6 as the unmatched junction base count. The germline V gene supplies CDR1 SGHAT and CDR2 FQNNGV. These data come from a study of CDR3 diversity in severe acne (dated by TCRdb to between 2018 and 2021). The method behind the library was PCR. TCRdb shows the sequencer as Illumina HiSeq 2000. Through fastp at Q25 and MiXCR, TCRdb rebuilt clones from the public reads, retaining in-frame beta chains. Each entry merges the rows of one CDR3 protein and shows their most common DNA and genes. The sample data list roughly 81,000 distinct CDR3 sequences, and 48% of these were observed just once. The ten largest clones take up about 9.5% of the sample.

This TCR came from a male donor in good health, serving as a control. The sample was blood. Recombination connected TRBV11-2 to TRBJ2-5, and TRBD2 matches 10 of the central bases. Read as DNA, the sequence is TGTGCCAGCAGCTACGGACTAGCGGCCGTCCAAGAGACCCAGTACTTC. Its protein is CASSYGLAAVQETQYF.